What follows is one TCR beta chain and its context. Antigen: not known. The source of the sample is a study of blood T cells in healthy people across ages. Study-wide findings and caveats: Higher diversity and more naive CD4+ cells were features of long-lived donors, compared to aged donors.

Germline V gives CDR1 LNHDA, CDR2 SQIVND (reference sequence). V lost 5 bases, J lost 0 bases, and 7 bases lay in between. The CDR3 extends over 13 amino acids. Together with a sample-barcoded 5' primer, a J-beta primer mix was included in a second PCR lasting roughly 6 to 12 cycles. TCRdb re-called the 5' RACE reads with MiXCR, one entry per CDR3 protein. This sample has 750,000 to 950,000 distinct CDR3 sequences, with roughly 25% found just once. These data were also reused for a study on T cells of mothers and their children.

The TCR sequence derives from a boy under 18 in good health. The specimen was blood. The V call is TRBV19, the J call TRBJ2-5, with D unclear. CDR3 loop: CASSPYYQETQYF. CDR3 DNA sequence: TGTGCCAGTAGTCCGTACTACCAAGAGACCCAGTACTTC. Full variable domain (missing parts from reference TRBV19 and TRBJ2-5): DGGITQSPKYLFRKEGQNVTLSCEQNLNHDAMYWYRQDPGQGLRLIYYSQIVNDFQKGDIAEGYSVSREKKESFPLTVTSAQKNPTAFYLCASSPYYQETQYFGPGTRLLVL.